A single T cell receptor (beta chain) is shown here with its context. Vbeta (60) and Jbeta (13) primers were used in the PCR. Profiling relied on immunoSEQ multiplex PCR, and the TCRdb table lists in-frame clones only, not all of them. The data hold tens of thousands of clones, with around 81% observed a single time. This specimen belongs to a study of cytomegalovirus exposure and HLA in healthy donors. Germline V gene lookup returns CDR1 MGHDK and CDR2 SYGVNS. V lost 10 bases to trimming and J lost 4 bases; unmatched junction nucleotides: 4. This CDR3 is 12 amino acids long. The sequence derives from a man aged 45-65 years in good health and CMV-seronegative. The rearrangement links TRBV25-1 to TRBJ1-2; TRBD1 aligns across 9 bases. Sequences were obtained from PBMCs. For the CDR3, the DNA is TGTGCCACCAAGACAGGGGGCTATGGCTACACCTTC. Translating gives CATKTGGYGYTF.